The 22 T cell receptor beta chains below were found in one sample sequenced in a study of regulatory T cells in long-lasting Graves disease. As for time point: newly diagnosed GD, antithyroid drugs for less than 3 months. From PBMCs, RNA was extracted and then used to make the TCR library. According to the study, TCR beta libraries were built with iRepertoire HTBI primers and CDR3-region Arm-PCR. TCRdb re-called the multiplex PCR reads with MiXCR, one entry per CDR3 protein. Among just over 600,000 distinct CDR3 sequences listed, 16% were seen once. These data are also associated with another study on T cells in Graves' hyperthyroidism and ophthalmopathy.

The source material was peripheral blood mononuclear cells (PBMCs), sampled at new diagnosis, from a patient treated with antithyroid drugs. The receptors originated from a woman aged 25-40 years with Graves disease.

This clonotype occurred many times. The chain employs TRBV29-1 and TRBJ2-1, with D possibly TRBD1 on 6 matching bases. The CDR3 runs to 14 residues. Germline V CDR1 and CDR2: SQVTM, ANQGSEA. Trimming left V 3 bases short and J 3 bases short, with 12 bases between. CDR3 residues: CSVDYRASYNEQFF. CDR3 in DNA: TGCAGCGTTGATTACAGGGCGAGCTACAATGAGCAGTTCTTC.

In its sample, this clonotype was seen many times. The rearrangement joins TRBV20-1 to TRBJ2-1, with D unclear. The assigned J gene may be wrong: the sequence end matches TRBJ2-5 better. This CDR3 is built from 11 residues. From germline, CDR1 is DFQATT and CDR2 SNEGSKA (reference sequence). The CDR3 DNA is TGCAGTGCTAGAGAATCTGAGACCCAGTACTTC. Translating gives CSARESETQYF.

The gene calls are TRBV9 and TRBJ2-5, with 10 nucleotides matching TRBD1. Germline CDR1 is SGDLS and CDR2 is YYNGEE. V gave up 2 bases and J gave up 5 bases; unmatched junction bases: 6. CDR3 length: 15 residues. CDR3 DNA: TGTGCCAGCAGCGTGACAGGGGGCTTTCGTGAGACCCAGTACTTC. This gives the protein CASSVTGGFRETQYF.

This clonotype occurred many times. The rearrangement links TRBV7-2 to TRBJ1-1; possible D gene TRBD1, 6 bases. This CDR3 contains 13 residues. The V and J ends lost 4 bases and 7 bases respectively, with 13 bases between them. The germline gives CDR1 SGHTA, CDR2 FQGNSA. The CDR3 is CASSSGQLVEAFF. CDR3 in DNA: TGTGCCAGCAGCTCCGGACAGCTAGTTGAAGCTTTCTTT. The entire variable domain, with the rest obtained from reference TRBV7-2 and TRBJ1-1, is as follows: GAGVSQSPSNKVTEKGKDVELRCDPISGHTALYWYRQSLGQGLEFLIYFQGNSAPDKSGLPSDRFSAERTGGSVSTLTIQRTQQEDSAVYLCASSSGQLVEAFFGQGTRLTVV.

This clonotype was seen many times. The chain carries TRBV28 and TRBJ2-7; D not certain. The CDR3 is 14 residues long. Germline V lookup: CDR1 MDHEN, CDR2 SYDVKM. Trimming took off 3 bases at V and 2 bases at J, with 11 bases between the two ends. The CDR3 coding sequence is TGTGCCAGCAGTTTCCTAAGGCCCCCCTACGAGCAGTACTTC. It codes for CASSFLRPPYEQYF. Combining the CDR3 with reference TRBV28 and TRBJ2-7 gives the whole variable domain DVKVTQSSRYLVKRTGEKVFLECVQDMDHENMFWYRQDPGLGLRLIYFSYDVKMKEKGDIPEGYSVSREKKERFSLILESASTNQTSMYLCASSFLRPPYEQYFGPGTRLTVT.

This clonotype came up many times. The CDR3 sequence: CASSLERTNEQFF. The CDR3, as DNA: TGTGCCAGCAGCTTAGAAAGGACTAACGAGCAGTTCTTC. The chain recombines TRBV7-3 with TRBJ2-1; maybe TRBD2 (6 bases). Germline assignment: CDR1 SGHTA and CDR2 FQGTGA. The CDR3 covers 13 residues. V was shortened by 2 bases and J by 10 bases, with 12 bases between the two germline ends.

The CDR3 DNA reads TGTGCCAGCAGTTCCTCCGGGACTAGCATTTACAATGAGCAGTTCTTC. This codes for CASSSSGTSIYNEQFF. The chain recombines TRBV12-3 or TRBV12-4 with TRBJ2-1, with 9 bases aligning to TRBD2. Germline trimming cut 4 bases from V and 4 bases from J; bases unmatched to any gene: 8. CDR3 size: 16 residues.

This clonotype was recorded many times. The chain couples TRBV6-2 or TRBV6-3 to TRBJ2-3; D ambiguous. The CDR3 loop spans 15 amino acids. V dropped 0 bases and J dropped 2 bases, with 9 bases sitting between them. The germline gives CDR1 MNHEY, CDR2 SVGEGT. The CDR3 coding sequence is TGTGCCAGCAGTTACTCGATTCAGTACACAGATACGCAGTATTTT. Protein: CASSYSIQYTDTQYF.

There are a few counts of this clonotype. The chain joins TRBV28 to TRBJ1-5; D is possibly TRBD1 (5 bases). The CDR3 spans 15 residues. Deletions cut 5 bases from V and 7 bases from J, with 18 bases between. CDR1 is MDHEN and CDR2 is SYDVKM in the germline V gene. The CDR3 nucleotides read TGTGCCAGCAGTACCCCACAGAGACCAGGGCAGCCCCAGCATTTT. Residues: CASSTPQRPGQPQHF. Looking up the rest from reference TRBV28 and TRBJ1-5 gives the full variable domain: DVKVTQSSRYLVKRTGEKVFLECVQDMDHENMFWYRQDPGLGLRLIYFSYDVKMKEKGDIPEGYSVSREKKERFSLILESASTNQTSMYLCASSTPQRPGQPQHFGDGTRLSIL.

The table lists this clonotype with a few counts. This chain joins TRBV30 and TRBJ1-1, with D maybe TRBD1 (5 bases). There are 13 residues in the CDR3. The germline V gene has CDR1 GTSNPN and CDR2 SVGIG (reference sequence). Trimming left V 5 bases short and J 11 bases short, with 21 bases between. The CDR3 loop reads CAWVPGPSGGAFF. CDR3 nucleotide sequence: TGTGCCTGGGTACCGGGACCTTCAGGTGGCGCTTTCTTT.

This clonotype was counted at least ten times. In nucleotides, the CDR3 is TGTGCCAGCAAAAATAATAAGAGTCCTGAAGCTTTCTTT. This translates into CASKNNKSPEAFF. The chain has TRBV12-3 or TRBV12-4 and TRBJ1-1; no clear D. V was clipped by 7 bases and J by 6 bases, with 15 bases between them. The CDR3 sequence is 13 residues long.

This clonotype has a count of ten or more. The chain is built from TRBV28 and TRBJ2-7; 7 bases align to TRBD2. The V and J ends lost 9 bases and 2 bases, in that order; junction bases with no gene match: 10. Germline V gene lookup returns CDR1 MDHEN and CDR2 SYDVKM. The CDR3 length is 14 residues. Here the CDR3 DNA reads TGTGCCAGGACCCTCCGGGGGGATACCTACGAGCAGTACTTC. Protein sequence: CARTLRGDTYEQYF.

The chain employs TRBV29-1 and TRBJ2-7, with D tentatively TRBD2 (5 bases). The CDR3 is 13 amino acids. Trimming stripped 4 bases from V and 2 bases from J, with 12 bases between. CDR1 and CDR2 from the germline V gene are SQVTM and ANQGSEA. The CDR3 reads CSVVVDSTYEQYF. Written as DNA, the CDR3 is TGCAGCGTTGTAGTGGACTCTACCTACGAGCAGTACTTC.

This chain joins TRBV10-3 and TRBJ1-1, with a tentative D call TRBD1 (6 bases). The V and J ends lost 6 bases and 4 bases respectively, with 12 bases between them. Per germline, CDR1 ENHRY and CDR2 SYGVKD. This CDR3 has 13 residues. The CDR3 is CAIRQGSGTEAFF. CDR3 DNA: TGTGCCATCAGACAGGGCTCGGGCACTGAAGCTTTCTTT.

The V and J genes are TRBV7-9 and TRBJ2-3, with no clear D. Germline V gene data show CDR1 as SEHNR and CDR2 as FQNEAQ (reference sequence). CDR3 length: 15 residues. The V end was cut by 2 bases, the J end by 3 bases, with 12 bases between. The CDR3 region has the DNA TGTGCCAGCAGCTTAACGGGCAGATTTACAGATACGCAGTATTTT. Protein product: CASSLTGRFTDTQYF.

This clonotype was recorded only once. A read error is possible here, since a much larger clone lies one base away. This chain connects TRBV7-9 to TRBJ2-3; 7 bases fit TRBD2. The CDR3 runs to 18 residues. The V gene's germline CDR1 is SEHNR and CDR2 FQNEAQ (reference sequence). The CDR3, as DNA: TGTGCCAGCAGCCCCGTGGCGGCTAGCGGAACTGGCACAGATACGGAGTATTTT. Translating gives CASSPVAASGTGTDTEYF.

This clonotype was found many times. Sequence at one end of the junction differs from germline and may be a read error. The V and J genes are TRBV2 and TRBJ2-7, with 9 bases identical to TRBD2. The CDR3 covers 14 residues. Germline V gene data show CDR1 as SNHLY and CDR2 as FYNNEI. This CDR3 is CASSEGTSNYEQYF. CDR3 bases: TGTGCCAGCAGCGAAGGGACTAGCAACTACGAGCAGTACTTC.

This clonotype was seen more than once but under ten times. V and J are TRBV5-5 and TRBJ2-1, with TRBD1 as a possible D gene (5 bases). The CDR3 length is 16 residues. V lost 0 bases and J 7 bases, leaving 17 bases between the germline ends. In germline, CDR1 is SGHKS, CDR2 YYEKEE (reference sequence). The DNA for the CDR3 is TGTGCCAGCAGCTTGGGGGGCGTCACAGATGTGAATGAGCAGTTCTTC. Its protein product is CASSLGGVTDVNEQFF.

The table lists this clonotype with a few counts. Germline is not matched at one junction end, which may reflect a read error. V and J are TRBV3-1 and TRBJ2-1, with no clear D. Germline loops: CDR1 LGHDT, CDR2 YNNKEL (reference sequence). This CDR3 is 15 amino acids long. The CDR3 DNA is TGTGCCAGCAGCGAATTTCGTACGACCCTCCTTGCGAAGCTCTTC. Protein sequence: CASSEFRTTLLAKLF.

The CDR3 sequence is CASSPGGQGMRTGELFF. CDR3 DNA: TGTGCCAGCAGCCCGGGGGGACAGGGAATGCGGACCGGGGAGCTGTTTTTT. This rearrangement joins TRBV9 to TRBJ2-2; 9 positions agree with TRBD1. The CDR3 sequence is 17 residues long. With V trimmed by 4 bases and J by 5 bases, 12 bases remained unmatched. Germline V gives CDR1 SGDLS, CDR2 YYNGEE. The full variable domain, completed using reference TRBV9 and TRBJ2-2, is DSGVTQTPKHLITATGQRVTLRCSPRSGDLSVYWYQQSLDQGLQFLIQYYNGEERAKGNILERFSAQQFPDLHSELNLSSLELGDSALYFCASSPGGQGMRTGELFFGEGSRLTVL.

Many counts were recorded for this clonotype. The chain recombines TRBV28 with TRBJ2-3; 8 nucleotides align to TRBD1. CDR3 length equals 15 residues. J lost 3 bases, V lost 3 bases, and 5 bases had no gene match. CDR1 is MDHEN, CDR2 SYDVKM, per germline. The CDR3: CASSFVDRDTDTQYF. CDR3 nucleotide sequence: TGTGCCAGCAGTTTCGTGGACAGGGATACAGATACGCAGTATTTT.

This clonotype was found many times. The chain is built from TRBV6-1 and TRBJ1-2; TRBD1 matches at 9 bases. Germline CDR1 reads MNHNS; CDR2 reads SASEGT. V shed 11 bases and J 4 bases; nucleotides not matched to a gene: 11. The CDR3 has 14 amino acids. CDR3 sequence reads: CASNPGTGTYGYTF. Written as DNA, the CDR3 is TGTGCCTCGAACCCCGGGACAGGGACCTATGGCTACACCTTC.